This entry lists 7 T cell receptor beta chains sequenced from one sample in a study of cytomegalovirus exposure and HLA in healthy donors. It was with 60 Vbeta and 13 Jbeta primers that the PCR ran. Repertoires were generated with immunoSEQ multiplex PCR, while TCRdb's copy carries only in-frame clones and drops some. The sample lists 110,000 to 150,000 clones; 70% to 85% were seen once. What was sequenced was PBMCs. The receptors stem from a woman aged 60-70 years in good health and CMV-seropositive.

The count of this clone is one. The chain joins TRBV19 to TRBJ1-4; D might be TRBD1 (6 bases). The CDR3 consists of 14 residues. Trimming took off 7 bases at V and 4 bases at J, with 13 bases between the two ends. Germline CDR1 LNHDA, CDR2 SQIVND (reference sequence). CDR3 sequence reads: CASISGRGNEKLFF. Here the CDR3 DNA reads TGTGCCAGTATATCTGGCAGGGGTAATGAAAAACTGTTTTTT.

The chain is built from TRBV9 and TRBJ2-2, with D perhaps matching TRBD2 (5 bases). V was shortened by 0 bases and J by 4 bases, with 10 bases between the two germline ends. CDR1 is SGDLS and CDR2 is YYNGEE in the germline V gene. The CDR3 consists of 15 residues. The CDR3 coding sequence is TGTGCCAGCAGCGTAGTAGGGAGAGGCACCGGGGAGCTGTTTTTT. Its translation: CASSVVGRGTGELFF. Supplemented by reference TRBV9 and TRBJ2-2, the full variable domain reads DSGVTQTPKHLITATGQRVTLRCSPRSGDLSVYWYQQSLDQGLQFLIQYYNGEERAKGNILERFSAQQFPDLHSELNLSSLELGDSALYFCASSVVGRGTGELFFGEGSRLTVL.

The rearrangement uses TRBV5-4 and TRBJ2-2; no definite D call. The CDR3 has 13 residues. Germline CDR1 and CDR2: SGHNT and YYREEE (reference sequence). Trimming took off 4 bases at V and 6 bases at J, with 10 bases between the two ends. CDR3 coding DNA: TGTGCCAGCAGCCGCGATTTTTCCGGGGAGCTGTTTTTT. Encoded protein: CASSRDFSGELFF.

This rearrangement joins TRBV5-1 to TRBJ2-5; 8 positions match TRBD2. Germline V gives CDR1 SGHRS, CDR2 YFSETQ. CDR3 length equals 16 residues. V shed 4 bases, J shed 6 bases, and the junction held 14 bases outside the gene matches. CDR3 region: CASSTTGTRRAQTQYF. Written as DNA, the CDR3 is TGCGCCAGCAGCACAACCGGGACTAGAAGAGCCCAGACCCAGTACTTC.

The chain links TRBV5-4 to TRBJ2-3, with D perhaps matching TRBD2 (5 bases). This CDR3 region has 17 residues. Germline V lookup: CDR1 SGHNT, CDR2 YYREEE (reference sequence). With 2 bases removed from V and 5 bases from J, the gap between germline ends came to 21 bases. The CDR3 here is CASSFDLRVQVLDTQYF. CDR3 bases: TGTGCCAGCAGCTTCGATTTGCGGGTACAAGTTCTAGATACGCAGTATTTT.

The chain is built from TRBV28 and TRBJ1-4; D is uncertain. The V gene lost 7 bases and the J gene lost 5 bases, with 17 bases spanning the gap. The CDR3 has 15 residues. Looked up from germline, CDR1 is MDHEN and CDR2 is SYDVKM. The CDR3 DNA sequence: TGTGCCAGCAATACATTGGAAACTAGCAATGAAAAACTGTTTTTT. This sequence encodes CASNTLETSNEKLFF.

This clone was observed a single time. The chain carries TRBV27 and TRBJ2-1; 13 bases are shared with TRBD2. The CDR3 length is 15 residues. The V and J ends lost 5 bases and 8 bases, in that order; junction bases with no gene match: 6. The V gene's germline CDR1 is MNHEY and CDR2 SMNVEV (reference sequence). The CDR3 bases are TGTGCCAGCAGTGTCCGGACTAGCGGGAGTGATGAGCAGTTCTTC. It specifies CASSVRTSGSDEQFF.